The entry that follows covers one T cell receptor beta chain sequence. The data originate from a study of T cell changes during pregnancy in multiple sclerosis. Sequencing used immunoSEQ multiplex PCR; TCRdb keeps in-frame clones, though not all of them. The sample has approximately 69,000 clones; about 92% are singletons. The sample was peripheral blood, taken in the second trimester of pregnancy. This sequence originates from a female donor in good health, enrolled as a control in a pregnancy study.

The CDR3 loop is CASSVEGTAVSSPLHF. In DNA, the CDR3 is TGTGCCAGCAGCGTTGAGGGGACAGCCGTATCTTCACCCCTCCACTTT. The chain recombines TRBV9 with TRBJ1-6, with 7 bases fitting TRBD1. The CDR3 is made up of 16 amino acids. V lost 2 bases and J lost 9; bases outside the gene matches: 11. The V gene's germline CDR1 is SGDLS and CDR2 YYNGEE.